Sequencing of this TCR beta chain was carried out in a study of CD8 T cells in ankylosing spondylitis. Study findings and constraints: According to the report, clones linked to the disease were significantly enriched in matched synovial fluid samples taken from ankylosing spondylitis patients. Seemingly distinctive of ankylosing spondylitis blood was a TCR beta motif formed by eight highly homologous variants. Past studies reported some motif variants in reactive arthritis synovial fluid and blood.

This CDR3 has 16 residues. The ends were cut back, 1 base at V and 3 bases at J, with 12 bases in the middle. As concerns this clonotype: Its antigen is still unknown.

The authors made TCR beta libraries by quantitative 5'-RACE with molecular barcodes. One entry per CDR3 protein, called by TCRdb with MiXCR from the 5' RACE reads. The table has 380,000 or so distinct CDR3 sequences, roughly 20% seen once. This TCR was recovered from a male donor with ankylosing spondylitis or in good health (not recorded which). The sample consisted of blood, either unsorted or a sorted T cell fraction (not recorded which). V and J are TRBV12-3 or TRBV12-4 and TRBJ2-2; perhaps TRBD2 as D (5 bases). The DNA of the CDR3 is TGTGCCAGCAGTTTAGACGTGAGGGATGACACCGGGGAGCTGTTTTTT. Translated: CASSLDVRDDTGELFF.